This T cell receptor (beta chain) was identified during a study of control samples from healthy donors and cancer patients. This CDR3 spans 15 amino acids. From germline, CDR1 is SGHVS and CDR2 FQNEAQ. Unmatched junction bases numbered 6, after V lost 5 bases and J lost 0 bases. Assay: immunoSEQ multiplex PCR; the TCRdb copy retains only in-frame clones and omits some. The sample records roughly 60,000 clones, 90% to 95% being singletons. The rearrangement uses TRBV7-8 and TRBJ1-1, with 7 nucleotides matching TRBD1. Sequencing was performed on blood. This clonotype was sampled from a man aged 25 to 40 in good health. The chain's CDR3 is CASSLQTGLNTEAFF. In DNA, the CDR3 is TGTGCCAGCAGCCTCCAGACAGGGTTGAACACTGAAGCTTTCTTT.